Following are 7 T cell receptor beta chains from one sample sequenced in a study of CD4 T cells in relation to SARS-CoV-2 and coronaviruses. These receptors have no known antigen. The table came from immunoSEQ multiplex PCR; TCRdb's copy has only in-frame clones and leaves some out. The sample includes about 36,000 clones, just under 85% of them seen just once. The sequenced sample was naive CD4+ T cells from PBMCs, cultured in vitro. Specified subset: naive CD4+ T cells isolated by negative enrichment. These receptors were taken from an adult with COVID-19.

This clone was counted a few times. The J gene is TRBJ1-5, the V gene TRBV28; D not certain. Germline CDR1 and CDR2: MDHEN and SYDVKM. The CDR3 is made up of 14 amino acids. The V end was cut by 6 bases, the J end by 8 bases, with 17 bases between. The CDR3 DNA follows: TGTGCCAGCAGGACCCCGGGAAACACAAAGCCCCAGCATTTT. Translated: CASRTPGNTKPQHF.

The CDR3 sequence: CASSPADRGPNTGELFF. The CDR3, as DNA: TGTGCCAGCAGCCCCGCCGACAGGGGGCCGAACACCGGGGAGCTGTTTTTT. This rearrangement joins TRBV7-9 to TRBJ2-2, with 10 positions matching TRBD1. CDR1 SEHNR and CDR2 FQNEAQ come from the germline V gene (reference sequence). This CDR3 has 17 residues. Unmatched junction bases numbered 6, after V lost 5 bases and J lost 0 bases.

This clone was detected once. The chain recombines TRBV6-1 with TRBJ1-2; TRBD1 matches 11 bases. After removal of 1 base from V and 6 bases from J, the junction contained 7 bases not matched to a gene. This CDR3 contains 16 residues. Germline CDR1 reads MNHNS; CDR2 reads SASEGT. CDR3 amino acids: CASSEEVGQGGHGYTF. The CDR3 DNA is TGTGCCAGCAGTGAAGAGGTGGGACAGGGGGGCCATGGCTACACCTTC.

The rearrangement links TRBV5-1 to TRBJ2-7, with TRBD2 matching over 8 bases. J lost 2 bases, V lost 4 bases, and 8 bases had no gene match. This CDR3 region has 15 residues. In germline, CDR1 is SGHRS, CDR2 YFSETQ. The CDR3 here is CASSPGGAGAYEQYF. In DNA, the CDR3 is TGCGCCAGCAGCCCGGGGGGGGCAGGGGCCTACGAGCAGTACTTC.

J is TRBJ2-2 and V is TRBV28; 10 nucleotides align to TRBD2. J was trimmed by 5 bases and V by 9 bases; bases with no gene match: 9. Germline V lookup: CDR1 MDHEN, CDR2 SYDVKM. The CDR3 loop spans 15 amino acids. DNA of the CDR3: TGTGCCAGTGCACGGACGACTAGCGGGACCGGGGAGCTGTTTTTT. It yields the protein CASARTTSGTGELFF.

This chain connects TRBV18 to TRBJ1-2, with D possibly matching TRBD1 (5 bases). With 0 bases removed from V and 7 bases from J, the gap between germline ends came to 15 bases. Germline CDR1 reads KGHSH; CDR2 reads LQKENI. This CDR3 spans 15 amino acids. The CDR3 nucleotides are TGTGCCAGCTCACCACCGGGGACGCCAGGGTTTGGCTACACCTTC. Protein sequence: CASSPPGTPGFGYTF. The variable domain in full, with the rest retrieved from reference TRBV18 and TRBJ1-2, is NAGVMQNPRHLVRRRGQEARLRCSPMKGHSHVYWYRQLPEEGLKFMVYLQKENIIDESGMPKERFSAEFPKEGPSILRIQQVVRGDSAAYFCASSPPGTPGFGYTFGSGTRLTVV.

This chain joins TRBV3-1 (or the pseudogene TRBV3-2) and TRBJ2-1; possible D gene TRBD2, 5 bases. This CDR3 comprises 15 residues. V was cut by 0 bases and J by 2 bases, with 8 bases left in between. Germline V gives CDR1 LGHDT, CDR2 YNNKEL (reference sequence). CDR3 sequence: CASSQDPGTYNEQFF. CDR3 nucleotides: TGTGCCAGCAGCCAAGACCCGGGGACCTACAATGAGCAGTTCTTC.